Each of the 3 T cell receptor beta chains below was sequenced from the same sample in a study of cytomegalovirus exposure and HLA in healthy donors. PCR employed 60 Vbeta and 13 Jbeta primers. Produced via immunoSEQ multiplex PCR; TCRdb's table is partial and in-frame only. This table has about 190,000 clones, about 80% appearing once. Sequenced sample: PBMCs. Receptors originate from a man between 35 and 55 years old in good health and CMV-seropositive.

The CDR3 spells CASSEGQGTYYEQYF. The DNA of the CDR3 is TGTGCCAGCTCAGAGGGACAGGGGACATACTACGAGCAGTACTTC. The rearrangement joins TRBV18 to TRBJ2-7, with 10 positions matching TRBD1. Unmatched junction bases numbered 7, after V lost 5 bases and J lost 3 bases. Germline-derived CDR1 and CDR2 are KGHSH and LQKENI. The length of the CDR3 is 15 residues.

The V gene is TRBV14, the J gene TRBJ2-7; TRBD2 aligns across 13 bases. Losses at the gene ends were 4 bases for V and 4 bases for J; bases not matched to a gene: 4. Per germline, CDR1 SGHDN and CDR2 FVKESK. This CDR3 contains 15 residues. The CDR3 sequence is CASSRTSGRVYEQYF. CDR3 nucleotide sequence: TGTGCCAGCAGCCGCACTAGCGGGAGGGTTTACGAGCAGTACTTC.

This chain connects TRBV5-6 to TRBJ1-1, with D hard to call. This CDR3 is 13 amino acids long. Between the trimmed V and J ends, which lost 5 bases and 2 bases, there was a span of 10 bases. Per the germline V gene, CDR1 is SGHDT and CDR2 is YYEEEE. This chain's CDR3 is CASSGAGNTEAFF. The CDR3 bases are TGTGCCAGCAGTGGAGCGGGAAACACTGAAGCTTTCTTT. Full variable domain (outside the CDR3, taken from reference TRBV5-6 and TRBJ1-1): DAGVTQSPTHLIKTRGQQVTLRCSPKSGHDTVSWYQQALGQGPQFIFQYYEEEERQRGNFPDRFSGHQFPNYSSELNVNALLLGDSALYLCASSGAGNTEAFFGQGTRLTVV.